What follows are 9 T cell receptor beta chains derived from one specimen sequenced in a study of early T cells in non-severe SARS-CoV-2 infection. TCRdb redid the calling of the 5' RACE reads with MiXCR, one entry per CDR3 protein. This sample has 48,000 or so distinct CDR3 sequences, with 6.2% found just once. The sample consisted of whole blood, taken at baseline. The receptors derive from an adult who was a healthcare worker with PCR-confirmed SARS-CoV-2 infection or an uninfected control (not recorded which).

This clonotype showed up many times. V usage is TRBV7-8 and J usage is TRBJ2-7; 7 nucleotides line up with TRBD1. The CDR3 extends over 14 amino acids. Germline loops: CDR1 SGHVS, CDR2 FQNEAQ. Trimming cost V 5 bases and J 4 bases; bases outside gene matches: 8. CDR3 in amino acids: CASSPRGLGYEQYF. CDR3 bases: TGTGCCAGCAGCCCGAGGGGGCTTGGGTACGAGCAGTACTTC.

This chain connects TRBV7-3 to TRBJ2-5, with 7 bases aligning to TRBD2. The V and J ends lost 2 bases and 5 bases, in that order; junction bases with no gene match: 8. Germline V lookup: CDR1 SGHTA, CDR2 FQGTGA. The CDR3 is 15 residues long. DNA of the CDR3: TGTGCCAGCAGCTTAGGGCCAGCGGGACGGGAGACCCAGTACTTC. Its protein is CASSLGPAGRETQYF. The full variable domain, completed using reference TRBV7-3 and TRBJ2-5, is GAGVSQTPSNKVTEKGKYVELRCDPISGHTALYWYRQSLGQGPEFLIYFQGTGAADDSGLPNDRFFAVRPEGSVSTLKIQRTERGDSAVYLCASSLGPAGRETQYFGPGTRLLVL.

V and J are TRBV7-9 and TRBJ2-1, with 9 bases aligning to TRBD2. In germline, CDR1 is SEHNR, CDR2 FQNEAQ (reference sequence). This CDR3 region has 15 residues. The junction had 9 bases not matched to a gene; V was cut back by 7 bases and J by 5 bases. The DNA for the CDR3 is TGTGCCAGCACCCCACGGACTAGCGACCACAATGAGCAGTTCTTC. It is translated as CASTPRTSDHNEQFF.

This clonotype occurred a few times. V gene TRBV7-9 combines with J gene TRBJ2-1; D gene unclear. The V and J ends lost 0 bases and 8 bases respectively, with 8 bases between them. There are 13 residues in the CDR3. The germline V gene encodes CDR1 SEHNR and CDR2 FQNEAQ (reference sequence). CDR3 protein: CASSLASLYEQFF. The CDR3, as DNA: TGTGCCAGCAGCTTAGCCAGCTTGTATGAGCAGTTCTTC.

The V call is TRBV18, the J call TRBJ1-2; D possibly corresponds to TRBD1 (6 bases). Germline-derived CDR1 and CDR2 are KGHSH and LQKENI. Trimming left V 3 bases short and J 3 bases short, with 14 bases between. The CDR3 totals 15 residues. In nucleotides, the CDR3 is TGTGCCAGCTCACCGGCGGGGGGCGGCGACTATGGCTACACCTTC. This gives the protein CASSPAGGGDYGYTF.

In its sample, this clonotype was seen many times. This chain joins TRBV6-5 and TRBJ1-1; D is uncertain. Deletions cut 6 bases from V and 0 bases from J, with 20 bases between. The CDR3 covers 17 residues. Germline V CDR1 and CDR2: MNHEY, SVGAGI. The chain's CDR3 is CASRSLQVFLMNTEAFF. CDR3 sequence (DNA): TGTGCCAGCAGGTCCCTCCAGGTTTTTCTTATGAACACTGAAGCTTTCTTT.

This clonotype came up a few times. The V and J genes are TRBV10-1 and TRBJ2-5, with D unclear. The V end lost 3 bases, the J end lost 0 bases, and 5 bases lay between the germline ends. Germline CDR1 and CDR2: WNHNN and SYGVQD (reference sequence). There are 13 residues in the CDR3. CDR3 in DNA: TGCGCCAGCAGTGAAGGTGACCAAGAGACCCAGTACTTC. Translation gives CASSEGDQETQYF.

V gene TRBV11-1 combines with J gene TRBJ2-3, with D perhaps matching TRBD2 (5 bases). Trimming left V 5 bases short and J 7 bases short, with 13 bases between. The CDR3 length is 13 residues. Per germline, CDR1 SGHAT and CDR2 FQDESV (reference sequence). The CDR3 coding sequence is TGTGCCAGCAGCCGGGGTTATTCCTATACGCAGTATTTT. Translating gives CASSRGYSYTQYF.

In its sample, this clonotype was seen many times. V usage is TRBV19 and J usage is TRBJ2-3; D unclear. The germline V gene encodes CDR1 LNHDA and CDR2 SQIVND (reference sequence). CDR3 length: 11 residues. The V end was cut by 6 bases, the J end by 5 bases, with 6 bases between. The CDR3 DNA is TGTGCCAGTAGCTGGAGAGATACGCAGTATTTT. Translated, it gives CASSWRDTQYF.